The T cell receptor (beta chain) under discussion was sequenced for a study of blood T cell repertoires in COVID-19. Individuals in the exposed group had encountered a COVID-19 case within 2 weeks preceding study entry. TCRdb keeps only in-frame clones here, not all; method: immunoSEQ multiplex PCR. Among about 350,000 clones listed, roughly 86% were seen once. Sequencing input: PBMCs or T cells enriched from blood (not recorded which). The clonotype was recovered from a woman in her 30s who had been exposed to COVID-19.

The CDR3 is CASSLASREGYTF. Here the CDR3 DNA reads TGTGCCAGCAGTTTAGCGTCCCGTGAGGGCTACACCTTC. V usage is TRBV12-3 or TRBV12-4 and J usage is TRBJ1-2; D is unresolved. The V and J ends lost 0 bases and 8 bases respectively, with 10 bases between them. The CDR3 runs to 13 residues.